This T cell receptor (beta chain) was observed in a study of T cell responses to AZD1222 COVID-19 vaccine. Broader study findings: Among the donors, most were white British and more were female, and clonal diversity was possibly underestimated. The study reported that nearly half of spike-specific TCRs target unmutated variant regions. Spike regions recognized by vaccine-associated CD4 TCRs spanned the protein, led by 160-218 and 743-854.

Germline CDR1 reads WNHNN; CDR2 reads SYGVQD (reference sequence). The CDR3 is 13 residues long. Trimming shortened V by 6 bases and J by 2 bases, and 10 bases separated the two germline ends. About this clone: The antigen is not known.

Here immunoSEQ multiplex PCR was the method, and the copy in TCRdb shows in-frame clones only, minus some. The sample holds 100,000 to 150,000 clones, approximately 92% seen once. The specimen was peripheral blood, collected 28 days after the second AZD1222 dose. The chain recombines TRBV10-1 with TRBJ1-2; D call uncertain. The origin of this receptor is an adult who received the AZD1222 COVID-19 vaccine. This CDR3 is CASSQNENYGYTF. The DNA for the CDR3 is TGCGCCAGCAGCCAAAACGAAAACTATGGCTACACCTTC.